This is a list of T cell receptor beta chains from one sample in a study of cytotoxic CD8 clonotypes in ibrutinib-treated CLL. Clones were read by immunoSEQ multiplex PCR, and TCRdb kept only the in-frame ones, dropping some. Among about 44,000 clones listed, 69% were seen once. The sequences come from PBMCs, collected after 12 months of ibrutinib treatment. These receptors were collected from a human donor with chronic lymphocytic leukemia. The CDR3 runs from the conserved cysteine through the conserved F or W. The D gene is left open where the match is weak. Size is omitted from some rows. Given values are once, few, many or a class for expanded clones.

J gene | V gene | D gene | clone size | CDR3 protein | CDR3 DNA
TRBJ1-6 | TRBV9 | TRBD1 | NA | CASSSLDRENSPLHF | TGTGCCAGCAGCTCCCTCGACAGGGAGAATTCACCCCTCCACTTT
TRBJ2-7 | TRBV6-5 | TRBD1 | NA | CASSYREGQLYEQYF | TGTGCCAGCAGTTATAGAGAGGGACAGCTCTACGAGCAGTACTTC
TRBJ1-5 | TRBV6-4 | NA | NA | CASSPRAGSNQPQHF | TGTGCCAGCAGCCCCCGGGCAGGGAGCAATCAGCCCCAGCATTTT
TRBJ2-7 | TRBV19 | NA | NA | CASSITGVGGEQYF | TGTGCCAGTAGTATCACCGGGGTGGGAGGCGAGCAGTACTTC
TRBJ2-1 | TRBV5-1 | TRBD1 | NA | CASSTSGQNNEQFF | TGCGCCAGCAGTACATCGGGACAGAACAATGAGCAGTTCTTC
TRBJ1-2 | TRBV9 | TRBD1 | many | CASSFAGGADYGYTF | TGTGCCAGCAGCTTCGCAGGGGGCGCGGACTATGGCTACACCTTC
TRBJ2-7 | TRBV5-6 | TRBD1 | NA | CASSSRWTGAYEQYF | TGTGCCAGCAGCTCGAGGTGGACAGGAGCCTACGAGCAGTACTTC
TRBJ2-3 | TRBV6-6 | NA | NA | CASSQVLIGADTQYF | TGTGCCAGCAGCCAAGTCCTTATTGGGGCAGATACGCAGTATTTT
TRBJ2-7 | TRBV6-5 | NA | NA | CASSYSNFFDEQYF | TGTGCCAGCAGTTACTCGAATTTTTTCGACGAGCAGTACTTC
TRBJ2-7 | TRBV27 | TRBD1 | NA | CASSLGTGGHEQYF | TGTGCCAGCAGTTTAGGGACAGGGGGCCACGAGCAGTACTTC
TRBJ2-1 | TRBV28 | TRBD2 | few | CASSPSGGTYNEQFF | TGTGCCAGCAGTCCCAGCGGGGGAACCTACAATGAGCAGTTCTTC
TRBJ2-3 | TRBV14 | NA | NA | CASSQAPTGFLGDTQYF | TGTGCCAGCAGCCAAGCCCCAACAGGTTTCCTCGGAGATACGCAGTATTTT
TRBJ1-2 | TRBV6-6 | NA | NA | CASSLQNSNYGYTF | TGTGCCAGCAGTTTACAGAATTCTAACTATGGCTACACCTTC
TRBJ1-2 | TRBV29-1 | NA | NA | CSVGEGGFGYTF | TGCAGCGTTGGGGAAGGGGGATTTGGCTACACCTTC